Listed below are T cell receptor beta chains from one sample, sequenced in a study of T cell responses to AZD1222 COVID-19 vaccine. Sequenced by immunoSEQ multiplex PCR; TCRdb stores in-frame clones only, minus some. The repertoire holds 15,000 to 20,000 clones, roughly 91% seen once, with about 9.5% in the top ten. The sample consisted of peripheral blood, taken 28 days after the second AZD1222 dose. The receptors were sampled from an adult who received the AZD1222 COVID-19 vaccine. CDR3s include the opening cysteine and the closing phenylalanine or tryptophan. Fields, in order: V gene, J gene, clone size, D gene, CDR3 length, CDR3 protein, CDR3 DNA. The D gene is left open where the match is weak. The listing skips clone size in some rows; elsewhere it reads once, few, many or a size class.

TRBV5-6	TRBJ2-3	-	-	15	CASSGTGQNTDTQYF	TGTGCCAGCAGCGGGACGGGACAAAACACAGATACGCAGTATTTT
TRBV2	TRBJ2-3	-	-	15	CASSGASWPPDTQYF	TGTGCCAGCAGTGGGGCTAGCTGGCCTCCGGATACGCAGTATTTT
TRBV9	TRBJ2-3	-	-	14	CASSTQGWADTQYF	TGTGCCAGCAGTACACAGGGTTGGGCAGATACGCAGTATTTT
TRBV24-1	TRBJ2-2	few	-	14	CATSDFRDTGELFF	TGTGCCACCAGTGATTTCAGGGACACCGGGGAGCTGTTTTTT
TRBV5-4	TRBJ2-6	-	-	14	CASSPRGGANVLTF	TGTGCCAGCAGCCCTCGGGGTGGGGCCAACGTCCTGACTTTC
TRBV2	TRBJ2-1	-	-	13	CASTRDGYNEQFF	TGTGCCAGCACCAGGGACGGCTACAATGAGCAGTTCTTC
TRBV2	TRBJ2-7	-	TRBD2	15	CASSEATSGTYEQYF	TGTGCCAGCAGTGAAGCCACTAGCGGTACCTACGAGCAGTACTTC
TRBV9	TRBJ1-2	-	-	15	CASSPTTGRAGGYTF	TGTGCCAGCAGCCCAACCACAGGGAGGGCTGGGGGCTACACCTTC
TRBV7-8	TRBJ1-6	-	-	15	CASSLRPGLNSPLHF	TGTGCCAGCAGCTTAAGGCCAGGGCTCAATTCACCCCTCCACTTT
TRBV12-3/TRBV12-4	TRBJ1-3	-	-	13	CASSPSSGNTIYF	TGTGCCAGCAGTCCCAGCTCTGGAAACACCATATATTTT
TRBV6-5	TRBJ2-1	-	TRBD2	16	CASSFRRTSGANEQFF	TGTGCCAGCAGTTTCCGTCGGACTAGCGGGGCGAATGAGCAGTTCTTC
TRBV28	TRBJ1-1	-	-	11	CASSFRGLAFF	TGTGCCAGCAGTTTTCGGGGCCTGGCTTTCTTT
TRBV28	TRBJ2-3	-	TRBD2	15	CASKGGLGASGTQYF	TGTGCCAGCAAAGGGGGACTAGGGGCTTCCGGTACGCAGTATTTT
TRBV5-1	TRBJ1-1	-	-	14	CASTYTTGNTEAFF	TGCGCCAGCACCTACACGACAGGTAACACTGAAGCTTTCTTT
TRBV12-5	TRBJ1-2	once	-	15	CASGLASTGNRGYTF	TGTGCTAGTGGTTTGGCTTCAACAGGGAATCGAGGCTACACCTTC
TRBV10-2	TRBJ2-3	once	-	12	CASSELDAPQYF	TGCGCCAGCAGTGAGTTGGACGCACCCCAGTATTTT
TRBV28	TRBJ2-7	-	-	14	CASSDTDNLDEQYF	TGTGCCAGCAGCGACACCGATAATTTGGACGAGCAGTACTTC
TRBV5-1	TRBJ2-3	once	-	15	CASSLEPGRTDTQYF	TGCGCCAGCAGCTTGGAACCGGGAAGGACAGATACGCAGTATTTT
TRBV5-4	TRBJ2-3	once	TRBD2	16	CASSLELAGGQDTQYF	TGTGCCAGCAGCTTGGAACTAGCGGGAGGGCAAGATACGCAGTATTTT
TRBV30	TRBJ2-5	-	-	12	CAWSVARETQYF	TGTGCCTGGAGTGTCGCTCGAGAGACCCAGTACTTC
TRBV5-4	TRBJ2-3	-	-	17	CASRSGAGSTATDTQYF	TGTGCCAGCCGATCAGGGGCTGGTTCTACCGCCACAGATACGCAGTATTTT
TRBV14	TRBJ1-2	-	TRBD1	13	CASSRQGGYGYTF	TGTGCCAGCAGCCGACAGGGGGGCTATGGCTACACCTTC
TRBV7-9	TRBJ1-6	-	-	15	CASSPRGGNNSPLHF	TGTGCCAGCTCGCCTAGGGGGGGAAACAATTCACCCCTCCACTTT
TRBV19	TRBJ1-2	-	TRBD1	14	CASRSRGIGYGYTF	TGTGCCAGTAGGAGCAGGGGGATTGGCTATGGCTACACCTTC
TRBV4-1	TRBJ1-2	few	-	17	CASSQVVSVRGNYGYTF	TGCGCCAGCAGCCAAGTTGTGTCTGTTCGGGGGAACTATGGCTACACCTTC
TRBV7-2	TRBJ2-3	-	TRBD2	15	CASSLPTSGADTQYF	TGTGCCAGCAGCTTACCGACTAGCGGGGCAGATACGCAGTATTTT
TRBV12-5	TRBJ1-5	-	-	12	CASANPPQPQHF	TGTGCTAGTGCCAACCCCCCCCAGCCCCAGCATTTT
TRBV23-1	TRBJ2-1	once	-	16	CASRTPFWGLSGEQFF	TGCGCCAGCAGAACCCCCTTTTGGGGGCTGAGCGGGGAGCAGTTCTTC
TRBV4-1	TRBJ1-1	-	-	12	CASSQDHGKAFF	TGCGCCAGCAGCCAAGATCACGGCAAAGCTTTCTTT
TRBV6-5	TRBJ2-2	-	TRBD2	14	CASRAGANTGELFF	TGTGCCAGCAGGGCGGGGGCGAACACCGGGGAGCTGTTTTTT
TRBV29-1	TRBJ2-1	-	-	13	CSVDGDSYNEQFF	TGCAGCGTTGACGGAGACTCCTACAATGAGCAGTTCTTC
TRBV6-5	TRBJ1-1	-	-	13	CASRGGVYAEAFF	TGTGCCAGCAGGGGGGGGGTATACGCTGAAGCTTTCTTT
TRBV14	TRBJ2-3	-	-	17	CASSQDEAGASTDTQYF	TGTGCCAGCAGCCAAGATGAGGCGGGGGCTAGCACAGATACGCAGTATTTT
TRBV7-2	TRBJ1-2	-	TRBD1	19	CASSSAPYRGVRRADGYTF	TGTGCCAGCAGCTCCGCTCCCTACAGGGGAGTTAGGCGTGCGGATGGCTACACCTTC
TRBV4-1	TRBJ1-5	few	-	17	CASSQGVRGSGDQPQHF	TGCGCCAGCAGCCAAGGGGTACGTGGGTCGGGGGATCAGCCCCAGCATTTT
TRBV2	TRBJ2-1	-	-	14	CAGGALSSYNEQFF	TGTGCCGGGGGGGCCCTAAGCTCCTACAATGAGCAGTTCTTC
TRBV19	TRBJ2-1	-	-	13	CASTLEGRNEQFF	TGTGCCAGTACTTTGGAGGGTCGCAATGAGCAGTTCTTC
TRBV7-9	TRBJ1-4	-	-	14	CASSKEPGAEKLFF	TGTGCCAGCAGCAAAGAACCGGGGGCTGAAAAACTGTTTTTT